This entry is about one T cell receptor (beta chain). The antigen is undetermined. CDR3 size: 16 residues. The germline V gene has CDR1 SGHKS and CDR2 YYEKEE (reference sequence). The trim removed 3 bases at V and 3 bases at J, leaving 10 bases unmatched. Next came a second PCR, run for about 6 to 11 cycles, which used a sample-barcoded 5' primer along with a J-beta primer mix. TCRdb passed the 5' RACE reads through MiXCR, listing each CDR3 protein once. The profile shows more than 800,000 distinct CDR3 sequences, under 30% of them singletons. They isolated at least 7 million PBMCs from each sample. These data originate in a study of blood T cells in healthy people across ages. Study observations and caveats: Correlation between TCR beta diversity and naive T cell percentage was strong.

Material for sequencing was blood. The chain employs TRBV5-5 and TRBJ2-3; TRBD2 agrees at 7 bases. This receptor was identified in a woman of 80 years or more in good health. The CDR3 nucleotides read TGTGCCAGCAGCTCCGCCCTGGGGGGGGGGACAGATACGCAGTATTTT. Amino acids: CASSSALGGGTDTQYF.